The 30 T cell receptor beta chains in this list originate from one sample, sequenced in a study of vaccination and CD4 T cells after COVID-19. Treatment here: roughly 11-day PBMC culture with coronavirus spike peptide pools or control peptides (ViraFEST assay). The unexposed donor provided CD4+ T cells, which were taken before the COVID-19 pandemic (2011-2018). No antigens are known for them. Cultured CD4+ T cell DNA was sequenced using the Oncomine TCR Beta short-read assay. MiXCR, applied by TCRdb to the PCR reads, yields one record per CDR3 protein. The sample holds 8,100 or so distinct CDR3 sequences, approximately 55% seen once. Sequences were obtained from CD4+ T cells from blood, cultured in vitro. These receptors were obtained from a human donor in good health.

The chain couples TRBV6-5 to TRBJ1-1; no clear D. The CDR3 covers 14 residues. The V end was cut by 0 bases, the J end by 3 bases, with 8 bases between. Germline V gene data show CDR1 as MNHEY and CDR2 as SVGAGI. This CDR3 reads CASSYSVGYTEAFF. The DNA for the CDR3 is TGTGCCAGCAGTTACTCGGTGGGTTACACTGAAGCTTTCTTT.

The chain carries TRBV27 and TRBJ2-5; D gene ambiguous. V was trimmed by 3 bases and J by 0 bases, leaving 5 bases between them. This CDR3 region has 13 residues. CDR1 is MNHEY and CDR2 is SMNVEV in the germline V gene (reference sequence). CDR3 region: CASSFLYQETQYF. CDR3 nucleotides: TGTGCCAGCAGTTTTCTGTACCAAGAGACCCAGTACTTC.

The rearrangement links TRBV20-1 to TRBJ1-6, with 7 bases aligning to TRBD1. Unmatched junction bases numbered 6, after V lost 3 bases and J lost 10 bases. CDR1 and CDR2 (germline): DFQATT, SNEGSKA (reference sequence). This CDR3 is built from 13 residues. The CDR3 spells CSASSGGPSPLHF. In DNA, the CDR3 is TGCAGTGCTAGTTCAGGGGGGCCCTCACCCCTCCACTTT.

This chain connects TRBV6-2 or TRBV6-3 to TRBJ2-3, with D perhaps TRBD1 (6 bases). The CDR3 runs to 15 residues. Deletions cut 6 bases from V and 1 base from J, with 14 bases between. In germline, CDR1 is MNHEY, CDR2 SVGEGT. The CDR3 is CASRGSGVRTDTQYF. The CDR3 bases are TGTGCCAGCAGGGGGTCAGGGGTTCGCACAGATACGCAGTATTTT.

The chain recombines TRBV19 with TRBJ1-5; no reliable D call. CDR1 and CDR2 (germline): LNHDA, SQIVND (reference sequence). Trimming removed 4 bases from V and 2 bases from J, with 21 bases in between. The CDR3 is 18 residues long. The CDR3 nucleotides are TGTGCCAGTAGTACGCCCCGGGTCGCCTCTTCTGGCAATCAGCCCCAGCATTTT. This sequence encodes CASSTPRVASSGNQPQHF.

The genes are TRBV2 and TRBJ1-5; a weak D match, TRBD1 (5 bases). This CDR3 comprises 15 residues. Per the germline V gene, CDR1 is SNHLY and CDR2 is FYNNEI. V dropped 2 bases and J dropped 0 bases, with 8 bases sitting between them. CDR3 sequence reads: CASSEQGNSNQPQHF. Written as DNA, the CDR3 is TGTGCCAGCAGTGAACAGGGAAATAGCAATCAGCCCCAGCATTTT.

This chain links TRBV6-1 with TRBJ1-2; possible D gene TRBD1, 5 bases. From germline, CDR1 is MNHNS and CDR2 SASEGT. V dropped 5 bases and J dropped 4 bases, with 23 bases sitting between them. The CDR3 is 17 residues long. CDR3 nucleotide sequence: TGTGCCAGCAGTCCTTCGGGACGGAAAGGTAGCGGCTATGGCTACACCTTC. Translation: CASSPSGRKGSGYGYTF.

This clonotype was detected a few times. This rearrangement joins TRBV30 to TRBJ2-7; D tentatively reads TRBD1 or TRBD2 (5 bases each). Germline-derived CDR1 and CDR2 are GTSNPN and SVGIG (reference sequence). This CDR3 is built from 13 residues. Trimming stripped 0 bases from V and 5 bases from J, with 11 bases between. The CDR3 reads CAWSVSGSNEQYF. Here the CDR3 DNA reads TGTGCCTGGAGTGTTTCAGGGAGCAACGAGCAGTACTTC.

The chain combines TRBV27 with TRBJ2-2; TRBD2 aligns across 13 bases. Per the germline V gene, CDR1 is MNHEY and CDR2 is SMNVEV (reference sequence). The V gene end was trimmed by 6 bases and the J gene end by 4 bases; junction bases not matched to a gene: 5. The CDR3 contains 16 residues. The CDR3 sequence is CASSRRLAGGTGELFF. CDR3 DNA: TGTGCCAGCAGCCGGCGACTAGCGGGAGGCACCGGGGAGCTGTTTTTT.

Comment on this clonotype: At one end, the junction sequence differs from germline, possibly due to a read error. The V and J genes are TRBV15 and TRBJ1-5, with 8 bases lining up with TRBD1. From germline, CDR1 is LNHNV and CDR2 YYDKDF (reference sequence). CDR3 length equals 16 residues. CDR3 bases: TGTGCCACCAGCAGCCGGACAGGGCGCGGCAATCAGTCCCAGCATTTT. Protein: CATSSRTGRGNQSQHF. Based on the CDR3 plus reference TRBV15 and TRBJ1-5, the full variable domain is DAMVIQNPRYQVTQFGKPVTLSCSQTLNHNVMYWYQQKSSQAPKLLFHYYDKDFNNEADTPDNFQSRRPNTSFCFLDIRSPGLGDTAMYLCATSSRTGRGNQSQHFGDGTRLSIL.

The chain carries TRBV6-1 and TRBJ1-5, with D perhaps TRBD1 (5 bases). V was trimmed by 3 bases and J by 4 bases, leaving 7 bases between them. This CDR3 spans 13 amino acids. From germline, CDR1 is MNHNS and CDR2 SASEGT. CDR3 sequence: CASSEQGNQPQHF. Here the CDR3 DNA reads TGTGCCAGCAGTGAGCAGGGAAATCAGCCCCAGCATTTT.

This clonotype has a single count. V is TRBV11-1 and J is TRBJ2-1, with 7 bases identical to TRBD1. Per the germline V gene, CDR1 is SGHAT and CDR2 is FQDESV (reference sequence). The ends lost 8 bases at V and 0 bases at J; junction bases unmatched: 4. The CDR3 contains 14 residues. The CDR3 reads CASGGQDSYNEQFF. CDR3 DNA: TGTGCCAGCGGAGGACAGGACTCCTACAATGAGCAGTTCTTC.

J is TRBJ2-7 and V is TRBV9; D call uncertain. Germline CDR1 is SGDLS and CDR2 is YYNGEE. The CDR3 sequence is 10 residues long. V was pared by 3 bases and J by 7 bases, with 5 bases between. The CDR3 sequence: CASSEKEQYF. Here the CDR3 DNA reads TGTGCCAGCAGCGAAAAGGAGCAGTACTTC.

This clonotype has just a few counts. The V gene is TRBV9, the J gene TRBJ2-6; D ambiguous. V shed 0 bases and J shed 2 bases, with 3 bases lying between them. Germline values: CDR1 SGDLS, CDR2 YYNGEE. This CDR3 region has 14 residues. CDR3 loop: CASSVEAGANVLTF. CDR3 coding DNA: TGTGCCAGCAGCGTAGAGGCTGGGGCCAACGTCCTGACTTTC.

The chain recombines TRBV28 with TRBJ2-3, with D unclear. V dropped 7 bases and J dropped 1 base, with 3 bases sitting between them. The CDR3 length is 11 residues. The V gene's germline CDR1 is MDHEN and CDR2 SYDVKM. The CDR3 DNA reads as TGTGCCAGCAAAGGCACAGATACGCAGTATTTT. Protein product: CASKGTDTQYF.

The chain joins TRBV19 to TRBJ2-3; D ambiguous. The CDR3 totals 17 residues. Germline V gives CDR1 LNHDA, CDR2 SQIVND (reference sequence). The germline V and J ends were trimmed by 5 bases and 3 bases, with 21 bases remaining between them. The CDR3 is CASSPNGVFAGTDTQYF. For the CDR3, the DNA is TGTGCCAGTAGTCCCAATGGGGTCTTCGCTGGGACAGATACGCAGTATTTT.

This clonotype came up a few times. The chain combines TRBV6-1 with TRBJ2-2, with 7 bases matching TRBD1. Germline assignment: CDR1 MNHNS and CDR2 SASEGT. The CDR3 length is 16 residues. Unmatched junction bases numbered 9, after V lost 6 bases and J lost 2 bases. CDR3: CASRPSTGINTGELFF. The CDR3 nucleotides are TGTGCCAGCAGACCTTCGACAGGGATTAACACCGGGGAGCTGTTTTTT.

The chain recombines TRBV30 with TRBJ2-5; possible D gene TRBD1, 6 bases. Trimming stripped 0 bases from V and 5 bases from J, with 16 bases between. Germline CDR1 is GTSNPN and CDR2 is SVGIG (reference sequence). This CDR3 is 15 amino acids long. CDR3 in DNA: TGTGCCTGGAGTGTCTCAGGGGCGCACGAGGAGACCCAGTACTTC. It translates to CAWSVSGAHEETQYF.

This clonotype has more than one count but fewer than ten. This sequence joins TRBV27 and TRBJ2-7; D ambiguous. Germline CDR1 and CDR2: MNHEY and SMNVEV (reference sequence). The CDR3 spans 11 residues. V lost 5 bases and J lost 4, with 6 bases in between. CDR3 coding DNA: TGTGCCAGCAGTAAAGGGTACGAGCAGTACTTC. This encodes CASSKGYEQYF.

This sequence joins TRBV4-2 and TRBJ1-2; D not resolved. CDR1 and CDR2 from the germline V gene are LGHNA and YNFKEQ. This CDR3 is 13 amino acids long. The germline V and J ends were trimmed by 5 bases and 2 bases, with 9 bases remaining between them. The CDR3 is CASSSRVNYGYTF. The CDR3 DNA reads TGTGCCAGCAGCTCTAGAGTCAACTATGGCTACACCTTC.

This rearrangement joins TRBV19 to TRBJ2-5; D remains ambiguous. Between the trimmed V and J ends, which lost 6 bases and 1 base, there was a span of 6 bases. From germline, CDR1 is LNHDA and CDR2 SQIVND (reference sequence). The length of the CDR3 is 12 residues. CDR3 in amino acids: CASSPSQETQYF. The CDR3, as DNA: TGTGCCAGTAGCCCATCCCAAGAGACCCAGTACTTC.

This clonotype was counted a few times. The genes are TRBV15 and TRBJ1-3; D gene unclear. Trimming cost V 7 bases and J 0 bases, with 16 bases left between them. This CDR3 is built from 16 residues. CDR1 is LNHNV and CDR2 is YYDKDF in the germline V gene (reference sequence). The chain's CDR3 is CATTDPRTRSGNTIYF. The CDR3 DNA sequence: TGTGCCACCACCGACCCAAGGACCCGCTCTGGAAACACCATATATTTT.

The CDR3, as DNA: TGTGCCATCACCTCAGACTTTAGCAATCAGCCCCAGCATTTT. Amino acids: CAITSDFSNQPQHF. V and J are TRBV10-3 and TRBJ1-5; D not certain. Trimming took off 7 bases at V and 0 bases at J, with 10 bases between the two ends. The CDR3 consists of 14 residues. Germline values: CDR1 ENHRY, CDR2 SYGVKD.

The rearrangement links TRBV12-3 or TRBV12-4 to TRBJ1-5; 7 positions match TRBD1. After removal of 5 bases from V and 2 bases from J, the junction contained 6 bases not matched to a gene. CDR3 length: 15 amino acids. CDR3 nucleotide sequence: TGTGCCAGCAGTCCAACCACAGGGGGCAATCAGCCCCAGCATTTT. This translates into CASSPTTGGNQPQHF.

This clonotype is medium-sized by share. The J gene is TRBJ1-1, the V gene TRBV11-1; D might be TRBD1 (5 bases). With 4 bases removed from V and 1 base from J, the gap between germline ends came to 16 bases. The CDR3 is 16 residues long. Germline lookup yields CDR1 SGHAT and CDR2 FQDESV (reference sequence). In DNA form, the CDR3 reads TGTGCCAGCAGCTCGCCTGGGCTGGGGCCGAACACTGAAGCTTTCTTT. Translation: CASSSPGLGPNTEAFF.

This clonotype came up a few times. The chain recombines TRBV6-1 with TRBJ2-7; no firm D call. Germline V gene sequence: CDR1 MNHNS, CDR2 SASEGT. V dropped 5 bases and J dropped 5 bases, with 16 bases sitting between them. The CDR3 has 14 residues. The DNA for the CDR3 is TGTGCCAGCAGTCTCAGGACGGATGTCGACGAGCAGTACTTC. This gives the protein CASSLRTDVDEQYF.

The V and J genes are TRBV29-1 and TRBJ1-1, with no clear D. Trimming removed 4 bases from V and 4 bases from J, with 7 bases in between. The CDR3 has 11 amino acids. Germline V gene sequence: CDR1 SQVTM, CDR2 ANQGSEA. The CDR3 DNA reads TGCAGCGTTGGATCGGTCACTGAAGCTTTCTTT. Translated, it gives CSVGSVTEAFF.

The sample holds a few counts of this clonotype. The rearrangement links TRBV20-1 to TRBJ1-2; perhaps TRBD1 as D (6 bases). Germline V lookup: CDR1 DFQATT, CDR2 SNEGSKA (reference sequence). V lost 0 bases and J lost 1, with 15 bases in between. This CDR3 is built from 16 residues. DNA of the CDR3: TGCAGTGCTAGAGACCCCCAGGACAGCTATAACTATGGCTACACCTTC. Translated: CSARDPQDSYNYGYTF.

The chain recombines TRBV2 with TRBJ1-1; a possible D gene is TRBD1 (5 bases). The germline V gene has CDR1 SNHLY and CDR2 FYNNEI. Trimming took 7 bases from V and 0 from J, leaving 9 bases between them. The CDR3 has 13 residues. The CDR3, as DNA: TGTGCCAGCATGCGACAGATGAACACTGAAGCTTTCTTT. This sequence encodes CASMRQMNTEAFF.

The V call is TRBV19, the J call TRBJ1-1; D remains unclear. V was shortened by 6 bases and J by 6 bases, with 14 bases between the two germline ends. The CDR3 covers 13 residues. Germline CDR1 LNHDA, CDR2 SQIVND (reference sequence). The CDR3 is CASRAGWQSEAFF. CDR3 coding DNA: TGTGCCAGTAGGGCGGGGTGGCAGTCTGAAGCTTTCTTT.